This T cell receptor beta chain was observed in a study of Tregs in tolerant kidney transplant recipients. Overall study findings and caveats: Tregs expanded with activated donor B cells seemed most donor-specific.

A remark on this clone: Its antigen remains unidentified.

The CDR3 is made up of 18 amino acids. Germline assignment: CDR1 SGHDN and CDR2 FVKESK. V trimming: 0 bases; J trimming: 0 bases; junction bases outside the gene matches: 5. TCRdb keeps only in-frame clones here, not all; method: immunoSEQ multiplex PCR. This table holds about 73,000 clones, 91% found once. The receptor's source is a human donor who received a combined kidney and bone marrow transplant. Sequences were derived from Tregs from blood, sampled before the transplant. The gene calls are TRBV14 and TRBJ2-6; 7 bases line up with TRBD2. This CDR3 reads CASSQDTLANSGANVLTF. The CDR3 DNA reads as TGTGCCAGCAGCCAAGATACACTAGCGAACTCTGGGGCCAACGTCCTGACTTTC.